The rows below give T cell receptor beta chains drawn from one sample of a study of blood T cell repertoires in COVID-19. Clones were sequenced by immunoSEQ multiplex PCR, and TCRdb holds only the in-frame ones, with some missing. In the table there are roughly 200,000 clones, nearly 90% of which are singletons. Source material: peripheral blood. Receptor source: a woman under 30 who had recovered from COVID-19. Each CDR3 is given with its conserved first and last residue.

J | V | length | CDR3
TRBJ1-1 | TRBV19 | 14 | CASRTGARGNEAFF
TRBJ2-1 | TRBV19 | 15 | CASSIGLAGVNEQFF
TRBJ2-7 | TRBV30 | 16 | CAWSFFLAGGSYEQYF
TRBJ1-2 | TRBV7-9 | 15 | CASSYGTGAFYGYTF
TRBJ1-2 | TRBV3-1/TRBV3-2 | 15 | CASSQGQGEYYGYTF
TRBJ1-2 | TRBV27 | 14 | CASSSPPMGPGYTF
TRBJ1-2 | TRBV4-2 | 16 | CASSQDFGQGGYGYTF
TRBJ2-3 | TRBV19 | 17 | CASSIRGRGQGTDTQYF
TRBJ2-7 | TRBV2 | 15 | CASSEGWQGSYEQYF
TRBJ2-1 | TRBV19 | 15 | CASSNRGRTYNEQFF
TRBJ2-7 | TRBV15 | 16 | CATSSEPWGTQYEQYF
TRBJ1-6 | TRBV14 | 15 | CASSQAWGRNSPLHF
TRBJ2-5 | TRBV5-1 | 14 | CASSDGQGYETQYF
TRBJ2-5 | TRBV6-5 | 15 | CASSYSIQYQETQYF
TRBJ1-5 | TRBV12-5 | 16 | CASVTPNRDRDQPQHF
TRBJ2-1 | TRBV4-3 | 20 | CASSQENAFRTSGILNEQFF
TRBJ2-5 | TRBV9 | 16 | CASSVAGSALSETQYF
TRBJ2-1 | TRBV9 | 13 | CASKAGGDPEQFF
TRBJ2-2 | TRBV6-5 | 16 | CASSYRGTVGTGELFF
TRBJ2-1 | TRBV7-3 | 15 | CASSYSASSYNEQFF
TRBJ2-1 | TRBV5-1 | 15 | CASSLLAGTYNEQFF
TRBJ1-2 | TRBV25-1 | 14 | CASSQGNSNYGYTF
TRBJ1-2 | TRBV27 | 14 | CASSFTGQGYGYTF
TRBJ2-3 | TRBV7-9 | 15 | CASSSPGRGVDTQYF
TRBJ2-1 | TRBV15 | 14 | CATSRGGSSNEQFF
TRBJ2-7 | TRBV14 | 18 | CASSPSARLARTSYEQYF
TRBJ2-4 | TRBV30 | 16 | CAWDYAGPLAKNIQYF